Listed here are 27 T cell receptor beta chains from one sample, sequenced in a study of blood T cell repertoires in COVID-19. The method was immunoSEQ multiplex PCR; TCRdb's version includes in-frame clones alone and lacks a portion of them. The sample holds about 320,000 clones; over 80% are singletons and the top ten take 5%. The sample comprised PBMCs or T cells enriched from blood (not recorded which). The receptors were sampled from a man under 40 who had recovered from COVID-19.

The rearrangement uses TRBV7-9 and TRBJ1-1, with 11 bases aligning to TRBD1. The germline CDR1 and CDR2 sequences are SEHNR and FQNEAQ (reference sequence). Unmatched junction bases numbered 4, after V lost 5 bases and J lost 2 bases. The CDR3 loop spans 15 amino acids. The CDR3: CASSRTGGRNTEAFF. The CDR3 nucleotides read TGTGCCAGCAGCCGGACAGGGGGCCGCAACACTGAAGCTTTCTTT.

This rearrangement joins TRBV2 to TRBJ1-5; TRBD1 agrees at 10 bases. The CDR3 runs to 15 residues. V was clipped by 6 bases and J by 1 base; unmatched bases: 3. Germline CDR1 SNHLY, CDR2 FYNNEI. CDR3 sequence: CASRWTGGSNQPQHF. The CDR3 bases are TGTGCCAGCAGGTGGACAGGGGGAAGCAATCAGCCCCAGCATTTT.

The chain links TRBV3-1 (or the pseudogene TRBV3-2) to TRBJ2-4; D not certain. Germline CDR1 LGHDT, CDR2 YNNKEL (reference sequence). The CDR3 length is 13 residues. V was cut by 0 bases and J by 8 bases, with 8 bases left in between. Here the CDR3 DNA reads TGTGCCAGCAGCCAAGATTTAGAGGACATTCAGTACTTC. Protein sequence: CASSQDLEDIQYF.

The CDR3 DNA sequence: TGCAGTGCTAGGTTGGGAGGGAGAGCTTTCTTT. Its translation: CSARLGGRAFF. The chain joins TRBV20-1 to TRBJ1-1; D gene uncertain. The CDR3 totals 11 residues. The V gene's germline CDR1 is DFQATT and CDR2 SNEGSKA (reference sequence). V was trimmed by 3 bases and J by 10 bases, leaving 12 bases between them.

The chain carries TRBV27 and TRBJ1-5, with TRBD1 as a possible D gene (6 bases). Germline lookup yields CDR1 MNHEY and CDR2 SMNVEV (reference sequence). The CDR3 runs to 15 residues. Trimming cost V 8 bases and J 0 bases, with 14 bases left between them. The CDR3 here is CASGVGGYSNQPQHF. The CDR3 bases are TGTGCCAGCGGCGTAGGGGGATATAGCAATCAGCCCCAGCATTTT.

This rearrangement joins TRBV10-3 to TRBJ2-2; 9 bases map to TRBD2. Germline V CDR1 and CDR2: ENHRY, SYGVKD. The CDR3 runs to 15 residues. Trimming cost V 6 bases and J 6 bases; bases outside gene matches: 8. The CDR3 sequence: CAIRDGTSYSGELFF. The CDR3 region has the DNA TGTGCCATCAGGGACGGGACTAGCTACTCCGGGGAGCTGTTTTTT.

The chain has TRBV5-1 and TRBJ2-7; TRBD1 agrees at 7 bases. CDR1 is SGHRS and CDR2 is YFSETQ in the germline V gene. CDR3 length equals 17 residues. V shed 1 base, J shed 0 bases, and the junction held 10 bases outside the gene matches. In DNA, the CDR3 is TGCGCCAGCAGCTTGAAATCGACAGGGTATATCTCCTACGAGCAGTACTTC. It translates to CASSLKSTGYISYEQYF.

J is TRBJ1-2 and V is TRBV5-8; 7 bases are shared with TRBD1. Germline V CDR1 and CDR2: SGHTS, YDEGEE. This CDR3 is 13 amino acids long. The J segment lost 2 bases and the V segment lost 4 bases, leaving 2 bases of the junction unmatched. Here the CDR3 DNA reads TGTGCCAGCAGCCGGGACAGCAACTATGGCTACACCTTC. Its protein is CASSRDSNYGYTF.

The genes are TRBV4-1 and TRBJ2-7; 7 bases are shared with TRBD1. Germline lookup yields CDR1 MGHRA and CDR2 YSYEKL. CDR3 length: 15 residues. With 3 bases clipped from V and 3 bases from J, the junction kept 8 bases outside the gene matches. CDR3 nucleotides: TGCGCCAGCAGCCAGGACGACAGGGAATTCTACGAGCAGTACTTC. Amino acid sequence: CASSQDDREFYEQYF.

The V and J genes are TRBV4-1 and TRBJ1-5; 9 bases map to TRBD1. V trimming: 5 bases; J trimming: 5 bases; junction bases outside the gene matches: 7. CDR1 and CDR2 (germline): MGHRA, YSYEKL. There are 15 residues in the CDR3. The CDR3 sequence is CASSSLGTGYQPQHF. The CDR3 DNA is TGCGCCAGCAGCTCCCTTGGGACAGGGTATCAGCCCCAGCATTTT.

V is TRBV5-1 and J is TRBJ1-1; tentatively, D is TRBD1 (5 bases). There are 14 residues in the CDR3. Germline V gene sequence: CDR1 SGHRS, CDR2 YFSETQ. The ends were cut back, 1 base at V and 0 bases at J, with 7 bases in the middle. This CDR3 reads CASSLIGVNTEAFF. In DNA, the CDR3 is TGCGCCAGCAGCTTGATAGGGGTGAACACTGAAGCTTTCTTT.

The chain recombines TRBV2 with TRBJ1-5; the D gene is possibly TRBD1 (6 bases). This CDR3 has 17 amino acids. Per germline, CDR1 SNHLY and CDR2 FYNNEI. V was shortened by 6 bases and J by 2 bases, with 20 bases between the two germline ends. The CDR3 is CASSRIGGRGGNQPQHF. CDR3 nucleotide sequence: TGTGCCAGCAGCAGAATAGGAGGCAGGGGAGGCAATCAGCCCCAGCATTTT.

This clone was observed once. The chain couples TRBV5-4 to TRBJ2-7, with TRBD1 identical over 7 bases. The CDR3 runs to 14 residues. Trimming took 6 bases from V and 6 from J; bases not matched to a gene: 12. The germline V gene has CDR1 SGHNT and CDR2 YYREEE (reference sequence). The CDR3 DNA sequence: TGTGCCAGCACCTCACAGGGGCATCGGGGCGAGCAGTACTTC. Encoded protein: CASTSQGHRGEQYF.

V is TRBV5-1 and J is TRBJ1-1; D not resolved. Looked up from germline, CDR1 is SGHRS and CDR2 is YFSETQ. The CDR3 is 13 amino acids. V lost 0 bases and J 2 bases, leaving 5 bases between the germline ends. CDR3 protein: CASSLGHNTEAFF. CDR3 sequence (DNA): TGCGCCAGCAGCTTGGGACACAACACTGAAGCTTTCTTT. Full variable domain (remainder filled in from reference TRBV5-1 and TRBJ1-1): KAGVTQTPRYLIKTRGQQVTLSCSPISGHRSVSWYQQTPGQGLQFLFEYFSETQRNKGNFPGRFSGRQFSNSRSEMNVSTLELGDSALYLCASSLGHNTEAFFGQGTRLTVV.

The CDR3: CASSILSGGANEQFF. The DNA for the CDR3 is TGTGCCAGTAGTATCCTTAGCGGGGGGGCGAATGAGCAGTTCTTC. The V call is TRBV19, the J call TRBJ2-1; 11 bases map to TRBD2. Germline lookup yields CDR1 LNHDA and CDR2 SQIVND (reference sequence). After removal of 3 bases from V and 7 bases from J, the junction contained 5 bases not matched to a gene. CDR3 length: 15 residues.

The chain combines TRBV11-2 with TRBJ1-5; the D is unclear. Trimming left V 0 bases short and J 6 bases short, with 12 bases between. Germline CDR1 and CDR2: SGHAT and FQNNGV. This CDR3 spans 15 amino acids. The DNA for the CDR3 is TGTGCCAGCAGCTTAGAAAGCGGGGTCGGTCAGCCCCAGCATTTT. It yields the protein CASSLESGVGQPQHF.

The V and J genes are TRBV28 and TRBJ1-2; D is possibly TRBD1 (6 bases). CDR1 is MDHEN, CDR2 SYDVKM, per germline. CDR3 length equals 16 residues. Trimming removed 5 bases at V and 2 bases at J, with 18 bases between. In DNA, the CDR3 is TGTGCCAGCAGTGTTCTAGGGGCAGGGGCGAACTATGGCTACACCTTC. It yields the protein CASSVLGAGANYGYTF.

The V gene is TRBV28, the J gene TRBJ2-3; 12 nucleotides align to TRBD2. The CDR3 is 18 amino acids. Trimming took 4 bases from V and 2 from J; bases not matched to a gene: 10. CDR1 and CDR2 (germline): MDHEN, SYDVKM. The CDR3 sequence is CASSSPRLAGALTDTQYF. CDR3 DNA sequence: TGTGCCAGCAGTTCCCCTCGACTAGCGGGGGCCCTCACAGATACGCAGTATTTT.

Comments on this clone: A far larger clone is off by one base, so a read error is likely. J is TRBJ2-2 and V is TRBV5-1; tentative D call: TRBD2 (6 bases). Germline V gene data show CDR1 as SGHRS and CDR2 as YFSETQ. The CDR3 spans 13 residues. Trimming stripped 2 bases from V and 5 bases from J, with 7 bases between. The CDR3 DNA reads TGCGCCAGCAGCTTCGGGGGAACCGGGGAGCTGTTTTTT. The encoded protein is CASSFGGTGELFF.

This chain links TRBV7-2 with TRBJ1-2, with TRBD1 matching over 7 bases. J lost 8 bases, V lost 5 bases, and 11 bases had no gene match. CDR3 length: 14 residues. Germline-derived CDR1 and CDR2 are SGHTA and FQGNSA. The CDR3 DNA reads TGTGCCAGCAGCCCTACTCGACAGGGTCAGGGCTACACCTTC. It encodes CASSPTRQGQGYTF.

The chain uses TRBV27 and TRBJ1-6; D perhaps matches TRBD1 (6 bases). The CDR3 totals 14 residues. Germline CDR1 reads MNHEY; CDR2 reads SMNVEV (reference sequence). Trimming cost V 5 bases and J 9 bases, with 14 bases left between them. The CDR3 reads CASSPGQRISPLHF. The CDR3 DNA reads as TGTGCCAGCAGTCCCGGACAGCGGATTTCACCCCTCCACTTT.

This clone showed up just once. J is TRBJ1-4 and V is TRBV12-3 or TRBV12-4; no firm D call. The CDR3 runs 11 residues. V shed 3 bases and J shed 7 bases, with 3 bases lying between them. CDR3: CASSFGEKLFF. The CDR3 DNA reads TGTGCCAGCAGTTTCGGTGAAAAACTGTTTTTT.

This chain connects TRBV30 to TRBJ1-6, with D unclear. V lost 0 bases to trimming and J lost 3 bases, with 9 bases between them. Germline V gene lookup returns CDR1 GTSNPN and CDR2 SVGIG (reference sequence). The CDR3 has 15 amino acids. The CDR3 DNA sequence: TGTGCCTGGAGTGTACTTGATCTCTATAATTCACCCCTCCACTTT. This gives the protein CAWSVLDLYNSPLHF.

V gene TRBV29-1 combines with J gene TRBJ2-1; 7 bases match TRBD2. The J segment lost 7 bases and the V segment lost 4 bases, leaving 4 bases of the junction unmatched. The CDR3 loop spans 12 amino acids. The germline V gene encodes CDR1 SQVTM and CDR2 ANQGSEA. In nucleotides, the CDR3 is TGCAGCGTTGTGAGGCGGGGGAATGAGCAGTTCTTC. It encodes CSVVRRGNEQFF.

This sequence joins TRBV7-2 and TRBJ2-5; 13 bases map to TRBD2. Per the germline V gene, CDR1 is SGHTA and CDR2 is FQGNSA. CDR3 length: 15 residues. J gave up 5 bases and V 7 bases, and 7 bases lay outside the gene matches. CDR3 amino acids: CASIRTSGGRETQYF. The CDR3 coding sequence is TGTGCCAGCATCCGGACTAGCGGGGGTCGGGAGACCCAGTACTTC.

Of note for this clone: Other DNA sequences in this sample translate to the same CDR3. This rearrangement joins TRBV5-4 to TRBJ2-7; 12 bases fit TRBD2. Germline V gene sequence: CDR1 SGHNT, CDR2 YYREEE (reference sequence). V shed 0 bases, J shed 2 bases, and the junction held 0 bases outside the gene matches. The CDR3 spans 15 residues. CDR3 sequence (DNA): TGTGCCAGCAGCTTGGGGACTAGCGGGACCTACGAGCAGTACTTC. The encoded protein is CASSLGTSGTYEQYF. Together with reference TRBV5-4 and TRBJ2-7, the CDR3 gives the full variable domain: ETGVTQSPTHLIKTRGQQVTLRCSSQSGHNTVSWYQQALGQGPQFIFQYYREEENGRGNFPPRFSGLQFPNYSSELNVNALELDDSALYLCASSLGTSGTYEQYFGPGTRLTVT.

J is TRBJ2-5 and V is TRBV11-1; 14 bases line up with TRBD2. This CDR3 region has 16 residues. Germline CDR1 is SGHAT and CDR2 is FQDESV (reference sequence). V gave up 5 bases and J gave up 4 bases; unmatched junction bases: 6. The CDR3 region is CASSHGTSGGGETQYF. The CDR3 region has the DNA TGTGCCAGCAGCCATGGGACTAGCGGGGGCGGAGAGACCCAGTACTTC. Supplemented by reference TRBV11-1 and TRBJ2-5, the full variable domain reads EAEVAQSPRYKITEKSQAVAFWCDPISGHATLYWYRQILGQGPELLVQFQDESVVDDSQLPKDRFSAERLKGVDSTLKIQPAELGDSAMYLCASSHGTSGGGETQYFGPGTRLLVL.